This T cell receptor beta chain was obtained from a study of blood T cell repertoires in COVID-19. This clone has just one count. The CDR3 totals 15 residues. Trimming cost V 4 bases and J 4 bases; bases outside gene matches: 9. The germline V gene encodes CDR1 SGHRS and CDR2 YFSETQ. The assay was immunoSEQ multiplex PCR, and TCRdb's table has in-frame clones only and misses some. The sample holds a few hundred thousand clones, less than 90% seen once. Sequences were obtained from peripheral blood. This TCR came from a man aged 55 to 70 with acute or convalescent COVID-19. The chain couples TRBV5-1 to TRBJ1-2; 8 bases agree with TRBD1. The CDR3 protein is CASSPRTGNSYGYTF. CDR3 nucleotide sequence: TGCGCCAGCAGCCCACGGACAGGGAATTCCTATGGCTACACCTTC.